This passage covers 14 T cell receptor beta chains from one sample sequenced in a study of cytomegalovirus exposure and HLA in healthy donors. Primers included in the PCR were 60 Vbeta and 13 Jbeta primers. Libraries were prepared by immunoSEQ multiplex PCR; TCRdb keeps only in-frame clonotypes and omits some of them. This sample has roughly 100,000 clones, with roughly 77% found just once. Sequencing used PBMCs. Receptors were obtained from a woman between 18 and 30 years old in good health and CMV-seropositive.

The chain links TRBV5-6 to TRBJ2-6; the D gene is possibly TRBD2 (5 bases). The CDR3 totals 16 residues. Germline V gives CDR1 SGHDT, CDR2 YYEEEE. The V gene lost 6 bases and the J gene lost 3 bases, with 16 bases spanning the gap. For the CDR3, the DNA is TGTGCCAGCATCAAACCCGGGGTCGGTGGGGCCAACGTCCTGACTTTC. Its protein product is CASIKPGVGGANVLTF.

A few counts support this clone. The chain uses TRBV5-1 and TRBJ2-5; 9 positions agree with TRBD1. Losses at the gene ends were 2 bases for V and 5 bases for J; bases not matched to a gene: 10. The CDR3 is made up of 16 amino acids. Per germline, CDR1 SGHRS and CDR2 YFSETQ. The chain's CDR3 is CASSLGTGRLPETQYF. The CDR3 nucleotides read TGCGCCAGCAGCTTAGGGACAGGGAGGCTCCCGGAGACCCAGTACTTC.

The chain's CDR3 is CASDTGQGVPGELFF. In nucleotides, the CDR3 is TGCGCCAGCGATACGGGACAGGGGGTTCCCGGGGAGCTGTTTTTT. The rearrangement links TRBV5-1 to TRBJ2-2; 11 bases match TRBD1. CDR1 and CDR2 (germline): SGHRS, YFSETQ. The CDR3 loop spans 15 amino acids. Trimming took 7 bases from V and 6 from J; bases not matched to a gene: 8.

This clone was observed a handful of times. The rearrangement uses TRBV6-1 and TRBJ1-1, with D tentatively TRBD1 (6 bases). The CDR3 contains 18 residues. With 4 bases removed from V and 3 bases from J, the gap between germline ends came to 24 bases. From germline, CDR1 is MNHNS and CDR2 SASEGT. This CDR3 is CASSVLPLGTGWHTEAFF. CDR3 nucleotide sequence: TGTGCCAGCAGTGTCCTCCCTCTGGGAACAGGGTGGCACACTGAAGCTTTCTTT.

The CDR3 DNA sequence: TGCGCCAGCAGCCAAGATCTAGGGGTTGACTATGGCTACACCTTC. It is translated as CASSQDLGVDYGYTF. The V gene is TRBV4-3, the J gene TRBJ1-2, with a tentative D call TRBD1 (5 bases). This CDR3 has 15 amino acids. CDR1 and CDR2 from the germline V gene are LGHNA and YSLEER. The V gene lost 0 bases and the J gene lost 3 bases, with 11 bases spanning the gap.

The chain couples TRBV11-2 to TRBJ2-2, with 10 positions matching TRBD2. This CDR3 comprises 19 residues. J lost 3 bases, V lost 0 bases, and 10 bases had no gene match. Germline CDR1 reads SGHAT; CDR2 reads FQNNGV. CDR3 in amino acids: CASSLDVTSGFFYTGELFF. The CDR3 nucleotides are TGTGCCAGCAGCTTAGATGTGACTAGCGGGTTTTTTTACACCGGGGAGCTGTTTTTT.

The J gene is TRBJ2-7, the V gene TRBV2, with D possibly matching TRBD2 (6 bases). The CDR3 spans 11 residues. V was shortened by 11 bases and J by 4 bases, with 12 bases between the two germline ends. Germline V gives CDR1 SNHLY, CDR2 FYNNEI. DNA for the CDR3: TGTGCCGAACGGGGAGGATACGAGCAGTACTTC. This translates into CAERGGYEQYF.

This clone came up once. This chain links TRBV29-1 with TRBJ1-1; D is unresolved. CDR3 length: 12 residues. Germline CDR1 SQVTM, CDR2 ANQGSEA. V gave up 7 bases and J gave up 1 base, with 10 bases separating them. The CDR3 DNA reads TGCAGCGGTGCCTTCGGGAACACTGAAGCTTTCTTT. Its protein is CSGAFGNTEAFF. The full variable domain, rest sourced from reference TRBV29-1 and TRBJ1-1, is SAVISQKPSRDICQRGTSLTIQCQVDSQVTMMFWYRQQPGQSLTLIATANQGSEATYESGFVIDKFPISRPNLTFSTLTVSNMSPEDSSIYLCSGAFGNTEAFFGQGTRLTVV.

V is TRBV7-2 and J is TRBJ2-1, with 12 nucleotides matching TRBD2. CDR3 size: 15 residues. With 5 bases clipped from V and 5 bases from J, the junction kept 4 bases outside the gene matches. The germline V gene encodes CDR1 SGHTA and CDR2 FQGNSA. CDR3 nucleotides: TGTGCCAGCAGCCAGACTAGCGGGAGCCACAATGAGCAGTTCTTC. Amino acids: CASSQTSGSHNEQFF.

This clone has only a few counts. DNA of the CDR3: TGCGCCAGCAGCTTGGCGGTCCATCCTTCCACAGATACGCAGTATTTT. This encodes CASSLAVHPSTDTQYF. This chain joins TRBV5-1 and TRBJ2-3; unclear D gene. The CDR3 is 16 amino acids. V was pared by 0 bases and J by 2 bases, with 13 bases between. Germline CDR1 and CDR2: SGHRS and YFSETQ.

This clone has just a few counts. The chain is built from TRBV15 and TRBJ1-2; 7 bases line up with TRBD1. The CDR3 runs to 15 residues. V shed 9 bases, J shed 0 bases, and the junction held 10 bases outside the gene matches. Germline V gives CDR1 LNHNV, CDR2 YYDKDF (reference sequence). DNA for the CDR3: TGTGCCACAAACCAGGGGGACAGTACTAACTATGGCTACACCTTC. It codes for CATNQGDSTNYGYTF.

The genes are TRBV5-1 and TRBJ1-4, with D maybe TRBD1 (6 bases). Trimming shortened V by 2 bases and J by 3 bases, and 8 bases separated the two germline ends. The CDR3 loop spans 14 amino acids. Germline lookup yields CDR1 SGHRS and CDR2 YFSETQ. This CDR3 reads CASSFWGPNEKLFF. The DNA for the CDR3 is TGCGCCAGCAGCTTCTGGGGGCCTAATGAAAAACTGTTTTTT.

V is TRBV9 and J is TRBJ2-1, with TRBD2 identical over 12 bases. J was trimmed by 10 bases and V by 4 bases; bases with no gene match: 9. This CDR3 is built from 15 residues. Germline CDR1 reads SGDLS; CDR2 reads YYNGEE. CDR3 sequence: CASSPLAGGPGEQFF. CDR3 DNA: TGTGCCAGCAGCCCACTAGCGGGGGGCCCGGGGGAGCAGTTCTTC. Based on the CDR3 plus reference TRBV9 and TRBJ2-1, the full variable domain is DSGVTQTPKHLITATGQRVTLRCSPRSGDLSVYWYQQSLDQGLQFLIQYYNGEERAKGNILERFSAQQFPDLHSELNLSSLELGDSALYFCASSPLAGGPGEQFFGPGTRLTVL.

This clone is a singleton in its sample. The rearrangement links TRBV25-1 to TRBJ1-6; 10 bases agree with TRBD1. The CDR3 is 15 amino acids. Germline CDR1 is MGHDK and CDR2 is SYGVNS. Trimming removed 2 bases from V and 5 bases from J; junction bases left unmatched: 0. The CDR3 DNA reads TGTGCCAGCAGTGAAGGACAGGGGGATAATTCACCCCTCCACTTT. As protein: CASSEGQGDNSPLHF.